Ten or more counts support the clone carrying this T cell receptor (beta chain). Its specificity is not known. Time point denoted: sample taken at primary tumor resection. The donors were 70 or so patients with non-small cell lung cancer that was early-stage and untreated. The source of the sample is a study of spatial heterogeneity in lung cancer. Findings of the study overall: Estimates put coverage of tumor T cells about 7.4% for alpha and around 13% for beta chains. Counts of expanded intratumoral alpha and beta TCRs tracked tumor mutation counts.

Germline-derived CDR1 and CDR2 are SGHTA and FQGNSA. With V trimmed by 2 bases and J by 7 bases, 5 bases remained unmatched. This CDR3 is built from 15 residues. Every molecule of TCR cDNA had its own unique molecular identifier. TCRdb re-analysed the 5' RACE reads in MiXCR, keeping a single row per CDR3 protein. The repertoire has roughly 8,400 distinct CDR3 sequences, 4.5% to 6% of them found once; the top ten carry about 25%. This TCR was recovered from a male donor with early-stage non-small cell lung cancer. The genes are TRBV7-2 and TRBJ1-5, with 10 positions matching TRBD1. The specimen was lung tumor tissue, collected at surgery. The CDR3 is CASSLQTGGSQPQHF. The CDR3 nucleotides are TGTGCCAGCAGCTTACAGACAGGGGGCAGCCAGCCCCAGCATTTT. Using reference TRBV7-2 and TRBJ1-5 for the parts outside the CDR3, the full variable domain is GAGVSQSPSNKVTEKGKDVELRCDPISGHTALYWYRQSLGQGLEFLIYFQGNSAPDKSGLPSDRFSAERTGGSVSTLTIQRTQQEDSAVYLCASSLQTGGSQPQHFGDGTRLSIL.